This record covers a single TCR beta chain. Its specificity is unknown. The sample originates from a study of cytomegalovirus exposure and HLA in healthy donors. Notes on the study in general: In vitro experiments confirmed that three CMV-associated chains were specific for CMV antigens. Reports described diagnosis of cytomegalovirus status by the classifier as highly specific and sensitive. Associated with cytomegalovirus, according to the listing, were 150 to 200 TCR beta chains.

The table came from immunoSEQ multiplex PCR; TCRdb's copy has only in-frame clones and leaves some out. The table shows some 45,000 clones, with 94% occurring only once. The TCR was taken from a woman aged 18-29 years in good health and CMV-seropositive. The sample comprised PBMCs.

CDR3 residues: CASRAGTVSQTQYF. The CDR3 coding sequence is TGTGCCAGCAGGGCCGGGACAGTCAGCCAGACCCAGTACTTC. The chain combines TRBV2 with TRBJ2-5; 7 bases are a match to TRBD1. The CDR3 sequence is 14 residues long. J gave up 6 bases and V 6 bases, and 10 bases lay outside the gene matches. The germline V gene encodes CDR1 SNHLY and CDR2 FYNNEI.